The sample holds one count of the clone carrying this TCR beta chain. The antigen is unknown. The CDR3 totals 14 residues. The germline gives CDR1 SGHVS, CDR2 FNYEAQ. Deletions cut 2 bases from V and 0 bases from J, with 7 bases between. Primers included in the PCR were 60 Vbeta and 13 Jbeta primers. Profiling relied on immunoSEQ multiplex PCR, and the TCRdb table lists in-frame clones only, not all of them. In the table there are about 250,000 clones, more than 75% of which are singletons. This entry comes from a study of cytomegalovirus exposure and HLA in healthy donors. Study summary: Earlier sequencing of about 179 million T cells yielded under 120 million unique TCR beta sequences. Overall study findings and caveats: Roughly uniform sequencing depth across donors was assumed, possibly incorrectly. Later on, analysis showed that most CMV-associated TCR beta chains appeared to be HLA-restricted. Later analysis associated a missense DCLRE1C variant with TCR beta V- and J-gene trimming.

The chain employs TRBV7-6 and TRBJ1-1; D not resolved. Sequenced material: PBMCs. This receptor was obtained from a girl aged 2 to 9 in good health and CMV-seronegative. The CDR3 here is CASSLRSMNTEAFF. As DNA, the CDR3 is TGTGCCAGCAGCTTACGGTCAATGAACACTGAAGCTTTCTTT. The full variable domain, completed using reference TRBV7-6 and TRBJ1-1, is GAGVSQSPRYKVTKRGQDVALRCDPISGHVSLYWYRQALGQGPEFLTYFNYEAQQDKSGLPNDRFSAERPEGSISTLTIQRTEQRDSAMYRCASSLRSMNTEAFFGQGTRLTVV.